The clone carrying this T cell receptor (beta chain) was recorded many times. Its antigen is currently unknown. One entry per CDR3 protein, called by TCRdb with MiXCR from the 5' RACE reads. The sample holds a few hundred thousand distinct CDR3 sequences, over 5.5% seen once. The sample originates from a study of identical twins. Study-level results: Out-of-frame alpha sequences common to twins were enriched for low generation probability.

This same sample was also taken into another study, of T cells expressing NK-cell markers. That publication notes: HCMV seropositivity characterized seven of the eight sequenced donors, and seronegativity one.

Material: CD8+ T cells sorted from blood. The origin of this receptor is a woman aged 18-30 years in good health.

The CDR3 DNA reads as TGTGCCAGCAGTACCAGACTAGCGGGAGGACGCGGGGAGCTGTTTTTT. This codes for CASSTRLAGGRGELFF. The V gene is TRBV6-1, the J gene TRBJ2-2, with 13 bases lining up with TRBD2. The CDR3 is 16 residues long. Germline lookup yields CDR1 MNHNS and CDR2 SASEGT. The trim removed 5 bases at V and 7 bases at J, leaving 7 bases unmatched.